This TCR beta chain derives from a study of vaccination and CD4 T cells after COVID-19 (dated by TCRdb to between 2021 and 2024). Study-level background: Every convalescent patient had a positive nasal swab PCR test for SARS-CoV-2, with mild disease in roughly ten patients and severe disease in one. The convalescent cohort comprised six males and four females, including two Hispanic individuals, seven Caucasians, two Asians and one multiracial person. Each participant got two doses of either the Pfizer-BioNTech BNT162b2 vaccine (n=8) or the Moderna mRNA-1273 vaccine (n=2). Post-COVID blood samples from convalescent patients were collected a median of around 110 days after diagnosis, with a range of roughly 35 to 180 days. The time from the second vaccine dose to post-vaccine blood sampling had a median of roughly 70 days and ranged from about 14 to 241 days. Overlapping spike peptide pools from SARS-CoV-2 and from the common cold coronaviruses HCoV-NL63, HCoV-OC43 and HCoV-229E were used as culture stimuli. As controls, cultures received a CEFX viral epitope pool (the positive control), an HIV-1 Nef peptide pool (the negative control), or no peptide at all. In around nine COVID-19 convalescent patients and 4 infection-naive healthy vaccine recipients, the spike-specific CD4+ TCR repertoire before mRNA vaccination was compared with the repertoire after mRNA vaccination.

Details on this clonotype: Its antigen has not been determined. No qualities accompany the bases; no much larger clone lies one base away.

Sample treatment or condition, as interpreted from the label and publication: roughly 10-day PBMC culture with coronavirus spike peptide pools or control peptides (ViraFEST assay). The ViraFEST assay was used in the study, in which antigen-specific T cells were expanded with peptide pools and expanded clonotypes were subsequently identified by TCR sequencing. The convalescent patients' positive SARS-CoV-2 PCR tests fell between March and December 2020, which was before the Alpha, Beta and Delta variants emerged in the United States. Each well held roughly 2.2 million PBMCs cultured in IMDM containing about 5% human AB serum and approximately 9.4 IU/ml IL-2, with roughly 9.2 ug/ml peptide pools added. Half of the culture medium was replaced with fresh IL-2-containing medium on days 3 and 7. CD4+ T cells were isolated after approximately 10 days of culture through negative selection using the EasySep CD4+ T cell isolation kit. Ficoll-Paque Plus gradient centrifugation was used to isolate PBMCs from whole blood, and the isolated PBMCs were then either used fresh or cryopreserved at -140C. Triplicate wells were generally used for each culture condition.

Library prep was done by PCR. At the Johns Hopkins FTIC core, DNA from the cultured CD4+ T cells underwent TCR sequencing with the Oncomine TCR Beta short-read assay. The QIAamp micro DNA kit was used to extract genomic DNA from the cultured CD4+ T cells. Oncomine TCR Beta libraries from cultured CD4+ T cells were pooled using unique dual indexes and sequenced on an Illumina iSeq 100. Processing in the source paper ran as follows. Non-productive sequences were removed, and CDR3s not starting with C, not ending with F or W, or shorter than 7 amino acids were discarded. Antigen-specific clonotypes were identified using the MANAFEST web application through comparison of peptide-stimulated wells with reference and other culture wells. An FDR below 0.05, an odds ratio above 5, and a productive frequency above 0.1% in at least two of three replicate wells were required for clones to be considered positive. Cross-reactive clonotypes were defined as significantly expanded in both SARS-CoV-2 spike wells and at least one common cold coronavirus spike condition. CDR3 homology was assessed with Levenshtein distances (stringdist) and unrooted phylogenetic trees (ape) in R version 3.6.1. Starting from the raw public reads, TCRdb applied fastp trimming at Q25, assembled clones with MiXCR and retained in-frame beta chains. Rows are unified per CDR3 protein, each entry keeping the most common DNA and genes. The V and J calls here are based on TCRdb, not the publication. The sample records 9,500 to 15,000 distinct CDR3 sequences, less than 40% of which are singletons. About a quarter of the sample is held by the ten biggest clonotypes.

Points the paper makes about the study in general: In convalescent patients, nearly all vaccine-specific clones (304 of 307) were found to be mono-reactive for SARS-CoV-2 spike rather than cross-reactive with common cold coronaviruses. The study included relatively few convalescent patients and did not analyze early timepoints after natural infection. An increase in the median number of SARS-CoV-2-reactive clonotypes from around 20 after infection to approximately 41 after vaccination was observed, but the change was not found to be significant. Among convalescent patients, a median about 86% of the SARS-CoV-2-reactive clones seen after vaccination appeared only after vaccination, which suggests priming specific to the vaccine.

The junction shows trimming of 3 bases on V and 4 bases on J, and the gene matches do not reach 3 bases of it. Taken from the germline V gene, the CDR1 and CDR2 loops are SGDLS and YYNGEE. The CDR3 covers 14 residues, taking in both the cysteine and the phenylalanine. Just the 42-base CDR3 DNA is kept, in frame starting at base 1. In this chain, TRBV9 is recombined with TRBJ2-5; TRBD2 lines up with 10 middle nucleotides. The TCR originated in a human donor with COVID-19. Sequencing was carried out using cultured CD4+ T cells from blood. The CDR3 reads CASSAGTSAETQYF. The DNA sequence is given as TGTGCCAGCAGCGCTGGGACTAGCGCAGAGACCCAGTACTTC.